The T cell receptor beta chain under discussion was sequenced for a study of cytomegalovirus exposure and HLA in healthy donors. General study results and limits: In vitro work confirmed that a few CMV-associated chains recognize CMV antigens. According to a subsequent analysis, TCR clusters identified in the first cohort showed a tendency to co-occur across the approximately 110 validation repertoires. Rare sequences made up most TCRs, while some public TCRs were found in many donors.

Trimming pared 3 bases from V and 5 bases from J, leaving 19 bases between. Per germline, CDR1 LNHDA and CDR2 SQIVND (reference sequence). The CDR3 totals 17 residues. The method was immunoSEQ multiplex PCR; TCRdb's version includes in-frame clones alone and lacks a portion of them. The sample has roughly 150,000 clones; around 86% are singletons. Note on this clone: Its cognate antigen is unknown.

The specimen was PBMCs. The rearrangement joins TRBV19 to TRBJ1-4, with D unresolved. The receptor was derived from a man between 18 and 35 years old in good health and CMV-seropositive. As DNA, the CDR3 is TGTGCCAGTAGTATCTTGGGCCTAGAGGGTCAAAATGAAAAACTGTTTTTT. Protein: CASSILGLEGQNEKLFF.